This record looks at one TCR beta chain sequence and its context. Its antigen remains unidentified. These data are taken from a study of yellow fever vaccine responses in identical twins. Study-wide points: The authors reported partly convergent, partly personalized vaccine responses in identical twins.

The CDR3 is 17 amino acids. Trimming took off 1 base at V and 2 bases at J, with 19 bases between the two ends. Germline CDR1 SGHDT, CDR2 YYEEEE. TCRdb itself ran the RT-PCR reads through MiXCR, one entry per CDR3 protein. The table lists a few thousand distinct CDR3 sequences, more than 70% of them singletons. The TCR originated in a woman between 18 and 29 years old who received the yellow fever vaccine. Sequenced material: T cells from blood (PBMCs), unsorted or a sorted subset (not recorded which), taken before or after yellow fever vaccination (not recorded which). V gene TRBV5-6 combines with J gene TRBJ2-7; D is undetermined. The DNA for the CDR3 is TGTGCCAGCAGCTTGCTCTTTCGGGCGCCATCAACCTACGAGCAGTACTTC. It yields the protein CASSLLFRAPSTYEQYF. The entire variable domain, with the rest obtained from reference TRBV5-6 and TRBJ2-7, is as follows: DAGVTQSPTHLIKTRGQQVTLRCSPKSGHDTVSWYQQALGQGPQFIFQYYEEEERQRGNFPDRFSGHQFPNYSSELNVNALLLGDSALYLCASSLLFRAPSTYEQYFGPGTRLTVT.